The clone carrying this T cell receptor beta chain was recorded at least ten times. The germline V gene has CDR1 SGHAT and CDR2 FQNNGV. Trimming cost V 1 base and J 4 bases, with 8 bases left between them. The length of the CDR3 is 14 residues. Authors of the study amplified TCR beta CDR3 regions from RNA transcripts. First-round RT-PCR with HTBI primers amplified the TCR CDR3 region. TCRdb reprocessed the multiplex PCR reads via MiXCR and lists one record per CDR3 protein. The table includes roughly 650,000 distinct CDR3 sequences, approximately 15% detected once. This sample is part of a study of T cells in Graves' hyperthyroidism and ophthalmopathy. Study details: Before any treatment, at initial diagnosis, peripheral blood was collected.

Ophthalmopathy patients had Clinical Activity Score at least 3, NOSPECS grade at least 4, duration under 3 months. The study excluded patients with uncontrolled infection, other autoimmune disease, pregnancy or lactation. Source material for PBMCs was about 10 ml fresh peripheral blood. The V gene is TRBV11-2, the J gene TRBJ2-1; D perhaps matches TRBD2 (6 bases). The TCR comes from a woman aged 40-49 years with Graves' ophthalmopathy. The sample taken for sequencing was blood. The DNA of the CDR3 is TGTGCCAGCAGCTTAGTTCGGGGGTACAATGAGCAGTTCTTC. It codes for CASSLVRGYNEQFF.